This T cell receptor (beta chain) was profiled in a study of T cell responses to AZD1222 COVID-19 vaccine. Study results and limitations: As reported, nearly half of all spike-specific TCRs target variant regions that are unmutated. After the peak T cell response, and only then, were repertoires sampled. Seropositive status at baseline applied to only a handful of AZD1222 recipients.

About this clone itself: The antigen is undetermined.

This table comes from immunoSEQ multiplex PCR, and its TCRdb copy is limited to in-frame clones, with some not included. The sample lists 70,000 to 95,000 clones; roughly 90% were seen once. Timing groups of about 4 and about 12 weeks for second doses were pooled. Germline V gene lookup returns CDR1 SGDLS and CDR2 YYNGEE. With 1 base removed from V and 8 bases from J, the gap between germline ends came to 12 bases. CDR3 length: 13 amino acids. The material sequenced was peripheral blood, taken 28 days after the second AZD1222 dose. The TCR originated in an adult who received the AZD1222 COVID-19 vaccine. The chain employs TRBV9 and TRBJ1-2, with D unclear. DNA for the CDR3: TGTGCCAGCAGCGTAACCCTCGAAGGGGGCTACACCTTC. Translated: CASSVTLEGGYTF.